The text below deals with one T cell receptor (beta chain). No antigen is known for it. This specimen comes from a study of Ad26.COV2.S vaccination and SARS-CoV-2 variants. Study-wide background: A participant enrolled in the COV1001 Ad26.COV2.S trial arm provided the sample. Intramuscular Ad26.COV2.S at 5x10^10 or 1x10^11 viral particles.

Produced via immunoSEQ multiplex PCR; TCRdb's table is partial and in-frame only. The sample contains about 320,000 clones, around 85% of which appear only once. Study findings and constraints: Spike-specific TCR breadth was greater after Ad26.COV2.S than placebo. It was found that vaccine and placebo recipients had similar non-spike TCR breadth.

This CDR3 contains 14 residues. Trimming shortened V by 4 bases and J by 6 bases, and 16 bases separated the two germline ends. Germline loops: CDR1 SGHNT, CDR2 YYREEE (reference sequence). Treatment of the sample: about 20 received Ad26.COV2.S at low or high dose, single or two shots; several received placebo; per-sample allocation not given. Collection of the samples took place on day 63 after the first injection of vaccine or placebo. Specimen: peripheral blood, collected in a trial of Ad26.COV2.S vaccine versus placebo. V and J are TRBV5-4 and TRBJ1-1; D call uncertain. This TCR derives from a person aged 18-60 years who received the Ad26.COV2.S COVID-19 vaccine or a placebo. The CDR3 loop is CASSRAQSLAEAFF. The CDR3 region has the DNA TGTGCCAGCAGCCGAGCCCAATCACTTGCTGAAGCTTTCTTT.